What follows are 20 T cell receptor beta chains derived from one specimen sequenced in a study of cytomegalovirus exposure and HLA in healthy donors. Amplification used 60 Vbeta primers and 13 Jbeta primers. Produced via immunoSEQ multiplex PCR; TCRdb's table is partial and in-frame only. The data hold fewer than 140,000 clones, with about 70% observed a single time. Sequenced input: PBMCs. The origin of the receptors is a woman in her forties or fifties in good health and CMV-seropositive.

V gene TRBV4-1 combines with J gene TRBJ1-2; weak D call: TRBD1 (6 bases). CDR3 length equals 12 residues. Germline V gene lookup returns CDR1 MGHRA and CDR2 YSYEKL. Trimming took 2 bases from V and 8 from J, leaving 9 bases between them. CDR3 in DNA: TGCGCCAGCAGCCAAACAGGGTACGGCTACACCTTC. Translating it yields CASSQTGYGYTF.

This clone was counted at least ten times. The V gene is TRBV30, the J gene TRBJ1-2; TRBD1 aligns across 9 bases. J was trimmed by 8 bases and V by 3 bases; bases with no gene match: 7. Germline V gene sequence: CDR1 GTSNPN, CDR2 SVGIG (reference sequence). CDR3 length: 13 residues. CDR3 protein: CAWSLQGAGGYTF. DNA for the CDR3: TGTGCCTGGAGCTTACAGGGGGCAGGGGGCTACACCTTC.

The V and J genes are TRBV6-1 and TRBJ2-5; D not certain. V was pared by 8 bases and J by 0 bases, with 7 bases between. This CDR3 spans 12 amino acids. Germline values: CDR1 MNHNS, CDR2 SASEGT. CDR3 coding DNA: TGTGCCAGCTCCAATTACCAAGAGACCCAGTACTTC. It is translated as CASSNYQETQYF.

This clone was observed a single time. This rearrangement joins TRBV29-1 to TRBJ2-5, with D unclear. CDR3 length: 13 amino acids. The ends were cut back, 2 bases at V and 1 base at J, with 8 bases in the middle. Germline V gives CDR1 SQVTM, CDR2 ANQGSEA. The CDR3 is CSVEINPQETQYF. For the CDR3, the DNA is TGCAGCGTTGAAATAAATCCCCAAGAGACCCAGTACTTC.

The chain combines TRBV7-3 with TRBJ1-1; 8 bases fit TRBD1. V lost 5 bases, J lost 5 bases, and 7 bases stayed unmatched. Germline V gene lookup returns CDR1 SGHTA and CDR2 FQGTGA. This CDR3 is 14 amino acids long. Here the CDR3 DNA reads TGTGCCAGCAGCCCAGACAGGGGACGGACTGAAGCTTTCTTT. Amino acids: CASSPDRGRTEAFF.

This clone showed up just once. The chain has TRBV19 and TRBJ2-1; TRBD2 might be the D (7 bases). The ends were cut back, 4 bases at V and 7 bases at J, with 14 bases in the middle. Germline loops: CDR1 LNHDA, CDR2 SQIVND (reference sequence). This CDR3 comprises 14 residues. In DNA, the CDR3 is TGTGCCAGTAGTAAGGGGGGGGCCCAGAATGAGCAGTTCTTC. This sequence encodes CASSKGGAQNEQFF.

A remark on this clone: One junction end disagrees with the germline gene, perhaps due to a read error. The V gene is TRBV7-9, the J gene TRBJ2-7, with 9 bases fitting TRBD1. This CDR3 is built from 18 residues. Germline lookup yields CDR1 SEHNR and CDR2 FQNEAQ (reference sequence). This chain's CDR3 is CSSSLSRGQGFTSYEQYF. The DNA of the CDR3 is TGTTCCAGCAGCTTATCAAGGGGACAGGGATTCACCTCCTACGAGCAGTACTTC.

This clone was counted a single time. The rearrangement uses TRBV4-3 and TRBJ1-2; D may be TRBD1 (6 bases). CDR3 size: 17 residues. Germline values: CDR1 LGHNA, CDR2 YSLEER. Trimming cost V 3 bases and J 4 bases, with 21 bases left between them. CDR3 DNA sequence: TGCGCCAGCAGCCAGGGTGCCCAGGGGCGATCCCGCTATGGCTACACCTTC. This encodes CASSQGAQGRSRYGYTF.

The chain has TRBV10-3 and TRBJ1-6, with D maybe TRBD1 (6 bases). Germline loops: CDR1 ENHRY, CDR2 SYGVKD. The CDR3 covers 16 residues. Trimming cost V 0 bases and J 8 bases, with 14 bases left between them. The CDR3 here is CAISESRGANDSPLHF. The CDR3 DNA follows: TGTGCCATCAGTGAGTCTCGGGGGGCCAACGATTCACCCCTCCACTTT.

The CDR3 spells CASSRPSGGWTDTQYF. The CDR3 nucleotides are TGTGCCAGCAGCCGACCTAGCGGGGGGTGGACAGATACGCAGTATTTT. The chain employs TRBV7-2 and TRBJ2-3, with TRBD2 matching 11 bases. Losses at the gene ends were 5 bases for V and 3 bases for J; bases not matched to a gene: 7. There are 16 residues in the CDR3. Germline V lookup: CDR1 SGHTA, CDR2 FQGNSA.

The J gene is TRBJ1-1, the V gene TRBV6-5, with 11 positions matching TRBD1. Germline V gene lookup returns CDR1 MNHEY and CDR2 SVGAGI. The CDR3 runs 14 residues. V lost 5 bases, J lost 6 bases, and 5 bases stayed unmatched. CDR3 in DNA: TGTGCCAGCAGTCAACCGGGACAGGGGGCTGAAGCTTTCTTT. It specifies CASSQPGQGAEAFF.

V gene TRBV9 combines with J gene TRBJ2-5; weak D call: TRBD2 (6 bases). Germline lookup yields CDR1 SGDLS and CDR2 YYNGEE. V was trimmed by 2 bases and J by 5 bases, leaving 10 bases between them. The CDR3 covers 13 residues. For the CDR3, the DNA is TGTGCCAGCAGCGTGAGTCTAGCGGAGACCCAGTACTTC. Translating it yields CASSVSLAETQYF. Combining the CDR3 with reference TRBV9 and TRBJ2-5 gives the whole variable domain DSGVTQTPKHLITATGQRVTLRCSPRSGDLSVYWYQQSLDQGLQFLIQYYNGEERAKGNILERFSAQQFPDLHSELNLSSLELGDSALYFCASSVSLAETQYFGPGTRLLVL.

This rearrangement joins TRBV5-1 to TRBJ2-5; D possibly corresponds to TRBD1 (5 bases). V was clipped by 4 bases and J by 1 base, with 17 bases between them. There are 16 residues in the CDR3. Germline-derived CDR1 and CDR2 are SGHRS and YFSETQ. CDR3 residues: CASSVGPGQGQETQYF. CDR3 DNA sequence: TGCGCCAGCAGCGTGGGGCCTGGGCAGGGCCAAGAGACCCAGTACTTC. The variable domain in full, with the rest retrieved from reference TRBV5-1 and TRBJ2-5, is KAGVTQTPRYLIKTRGQQVTLSCSPISGHRSVSWYQQTPGQGLQFLFEYFSETQRNKGNFPGRFSGRQFSNSRSEMNVSTLELGDSALYLCASSVGPGQGQETQYFGPGTRLLVL.

On this clone itself: Sequence at one end of the junction differs from germline and may be a read error. The CDR3 coding sequence is TGTGCCAGCAGGCCCTACGGGAACGCCGGGGAGCTGTTTTTT. It translates to CASRPYGNAGELFF. This rearrangement joins TRBV27 to TRBJ2-2; TRBD2 might be the D (5 bases). Germline V gene lookup returns CDR1 MNHEY and CDR2 SMNVEV (reference sequence). The CDR3 extends over 14 amino acids.

This chain connects TRBV5-4 to TRBJ1-4, with TRBD1 as a possible D gene (6 bases). Between the trimmed V and J ends, which lost 5 bases and 2 bases, there was a span of 13 bases. The germline gives CDR1 SGHNT, CDR2 YYREEE (reference sequence). This CDR3 has 15 amino acids. For the CDR3, the DNA is TGTGCCAGCAGGCCATGGGGGCGTACTAATGAAAAACTGTTTTTT. Its protein is CASRPWGRTNEKLFF. Variable domain in full (rest from reference TRBV5-4 and TRBJ1-4): ETGVTQSPTHLIKTRGQQVTLRCSSQSGHNTVSWYQQALGQGPQFIFQYYREEENGRGNFPPRFSGLQFPNYSSELNVNALELDDSALYLCASRPWGRTNEKLFFGSGTQLSVL.

The V gene is TRBV28, the J gene TRBJ2-7; the D gene is possibly TRBD1 (6 bases). Trimming left V 5 bases short and J 6 bases short, with 11 bases between. Germline CDR1 MDHEN, CDR2 SYDVKM. CDR3 length: 12 residues. CDR3 residues: CASSRQVGEQYF. The CDR3, as DNA: TGTGCCAGCAGTAGACAGGTCGGCGAGCAGTACTTC.

This clone was detected once. The chain has TRBV10-3 and TRBJ2-1, with 8 bases fitting TRBD2. With V trimmed by 0 bases and J by 14 bases, 15 bases remained unmatched. This CDR3 region has 16 residues. Germline values: CDR1 ENHRY, CDR2 SYGVKD. CDR3: CAISESRVAGLRGEFF. The CDR3 DNA reads as TGTGCCATCAGTGAGTCGAGAGTAGCGGGGCTCCGTGGGGAGTTCTTC.

V and J are TRBV19 and TRBJ1-3, with a possible D match to TRBD1 (6 bases). V lost 3 bases and J 0 bases, leaving 12 bases between the germline ends. There are 16 residues in the CDR3. Germline assignment: CDR1 LNHDA and CDR2 SQIVND (reference sequence). The CDR3 is CASSIRTDYSGNTIYF. As DNA, the CDR3 is TGTGCCAGTAGTATCCGGACAGATTACTCTGGAAACACCATATATTTT.

The count of this clone is one. The chain uses TRBV5-1 and TRBJ2-3; weak D call: TRBD1 (6 bases). The CDR3 has 14 residues. V lost 0 bases to trimming and J lost 3 bases, with 8 bases between them. Germline V gene data show CDR1 as SGHRS and CDR2 as YFSETQ. In DNA, the CDR3 is TGCGCCAGCAGCTTGGACAGGGTAACAGATACGCAGTATTTT. Translating it yields CASSLDRVTDTQYF.

This clone came up a few times. The V gene is TRBV6-6, the J gene TRBJ2-1, with 9 bases fitting TRBD2. CDR3 length: 15 amino acids. Germline assignment: CDR1 MNHNY and CDR2 SVGAGI (reference sequence). The V segment lost 2 bases and the J segment 5 bases; nucleotides outside the gene matches: 4. The CDR3 nucleotides are TGTGCCAGCAGTTACCGTCTAGCGGGGAACAATGAGCAGTTCTTC. Amino acids: CASSYRLAGNNEQFF.